The text below deals with one TCR beta chain. The antigen remains unidentified. These data originate in a study of cytomegalovirus exposure and HLA in healthy donors. General study findings and limits: Available immune exposure information covered CMV serostatus only.

PCR involved 60 Vbeta and 13 Jbeta primers. Repertoires were generated with immunoSEQ multiplex PCR, while TCRdb's copy carries only in-frame clones and drops some. This table has about 82,000 clones, approximately 82% appearing once. The CDR3 runs 15 residues. V gave up 8 bases and J gave up 1 base; unmatched junction bases: 10. The germline V gene encodes CDR1 MNHEY and CDR2 SVGAGI. The chain has TRBV6-5 and TRBJ1-1; 7 bases fit TRBD1. This TCR derives from a man in his 70s in good health and CMV-seropositive. The sample comprised PBMCs. In DNA, the CDR3 is TGTGCCAGCCGACTACAGGGGCTCGGGAACACTGAAGCTTTCTTT. Translated, it gives CASRLQGLGNTEAFF.